One and the same sample provided the 18 T cell receptor beta chains below, sequenced in a study of cytomegalovirus exposure and HLA in healthy donors (dated by TCRdb to about 2017). The library was made by the immunoSEQ multiplex PCR assay. For the multiplex PCR, a mixture combining 60 forward primers for TCR Vbeta segments and 13 reverse primers for TCR Jbeta segments was used. This immuneACCESS table, as held by TCRdb, lists in-frame sequences with V and J called but not all clones. Of the missing ones, under half trace to an unresolved V gene in checked studies; the others have no known cause. Present in this sample are approximately 260,000 clones, roughly four fifths of which were seen just once. Roughly 2% of the sample belongs to the ten largest clones. Material: PBMCs. These receptors all come from a woman in her thirties or forties in good health and CMV-seropositive.

This rearrangement joins TRBV30 to TRBJ1-5; 10 bases are a match to TRBD1. The CDR3 has 15 amino acids. Germline CDR1 and CDR2: GTSNPN and SVGIG (reference sequence). V trimming: 2 bases; J trimming: 6 bases; junction bases outside the gene matches: 7. CDR3 bases: TGTGCCTGGAGTTCCGGGACAGGGGCTAGTCAGCCCCAGCATTTT. This codes for CAWSSGTGASQPQHF. The full variable domain, rest sourced from reference TRBV30 and TRBJ1-5, is SQTIHQWPATLVQPVGSPLSLECTVEGTSNPNLYWYRQAAGRGLQLLFYSVGIGQISSEVPQNLSASRPQDRQFILSSKKLLLSDSGFYLCAWSSGTGASQPQHFGDGTRLSIL.

Regarding this clone: The identical CDR3 is also encoded by other nucleotide sequences in the sample. This sequence joins TRBV7-2 and TRBJ2-7; TRBD2 aligns across 11 bases. V lost 3 bases, J lost 7 bases, and 2 bases stayed unmatched. In germline, CDR1 is SGHTA, CDR2 FQGNSA. The CDR3 covers 13 residues. The CDR3 here is CASSFLAGGEQYF. In nucleotides, the CDR3 is TGTGCCAGCAGCTTCCTAGCGGGGGGAGAGCAGTACTTC.

This chain's CDR3 is CASSSDRGPQFF. The DNA for the CDR3 is TGTGCCAGCAGCAGCGACAGGGGGCCTCAGTTCTTC. The genes are TRBV7-6 and TRBJ2-1; 10 nucleotides match TRBD1. The germline gives CDR1 SGHVS, CDR2 FNYEAQ. The CDR3 covers 12 residues. With 5 bases clipped from V and 13 bases from J, the junction kept 5 bases outside the gene matches.

The chain recombines TRBV9 with TRBJ2-3; TRBD2 matches at 7 bases. The germline V gene encodes CDR1 SGDLS and CDR2 YYNGEE. The CDR3 sequence is 15 residues long. V was clipped by 3 bases and J by 0 bases; unmatched bases: 4. The CDR3 DNA is TGTGCCAGCAGCGGAACTAGCGCTAGCACAGATACGCAGTATTTT. Amino acids: CASSGTSASTDTQYF. Full variable domain (outside the CDR3, taken from reference TRBV9 and TRBJ2-3): DSGVTQTPKHLITATGQRVTLRCSPRSGDLSVYWYQQSLDQGLQFLIQYYNGEERAKGNILERFSAQQFPDLHSELNLSSLELGDSALYFCASSGTSASTDTQYFGPGTRLTVL.

The chain is built from TRBV28 and TRBJ1-5, with 8 bases that match TRBD1. This CDR3 region has 16 residues. V dropped 5 bases and J dropped 3; count of bases not matched to a gene: 9. Germline-derived CDR1 and CDR2 are MDHEN and SYDVKM. The CDR3 region has the DNA TGTGCCAGCAGTCCACCGGGACAGGCCAACAATCAGCCCCAGCATTTT. This translates into CASSPPGQANNQPQHF.

This chain uses TRBV19 with TRBJ1-6; D ambiguous. Germline assignment: CDR1 LNHDA and CDR2 SQIVND (reference sequence). Between the trimmed V and J ends, which lost 5 bases and 6 bases, there was a span of 8 bases. The CDR3 runs to 13 residues. CDR3 sequence reads: CASSGEGNSPLHF. Written as DNA, the CDR3 is TGTGCCAGTAGTGGGGAGGGTAATTCACCCCTCCACTTT.

This clone came up once. The rearrangement joins TRBV19 to TRBJ2-2; unclear D gene. CDR1 and CDR2 (germline): LNHDA, SQIVND (reference sequence). The ends were cut back, 1 base at V and 1 base at J, with 7 bases in the middle. The CDR3 totals 15 residues. The CDR3 region has the DNA TGTGCCAGTAGTATAGGTCCCCGGAACACCGGGGAGCTGTTTTTT. This gives the protein CASSIGPRNTGELFF.

The chain links TRBV27 to TRBJ2-6; 10 nucleotides line up with TRBD2. Germline-derived CDR1 and CDR2 are MNHEY and SMNVEV (reference sequence). After removal of 7 bases from V and 1 base from J, the junction contained 10 bases not matched to a gene. The CDR3 contains 18 residues. The CDR3 nucleotides read TGTGCCAGCACCCGACTAGCGGGCCTCCTTTCTGGGGCCAACGTCCTGACTTTC. Its translation is CASTRLAGLLSGANVLTF.

The CDR3 region is CASSDRGDTHEQYF. CDR3 bases: TGTGCCAGCAGCGACAGGGGGGATACCCACGAGCAGTACTTC. This sequence joins TRBV28 and TRBJ2-7, with 9 bases identical to TRBD1. The germline gives CDR1 MDHEN, CDR2 SYDVKM. This CDR3 comprises 14 residues. With V trimmed by 6 bases and J by 5 bases, 8 bases remained unmatched.

The table lists this clone with a few counts. The rearrangement joins TRBV13 to TRBJ2-1; maybe TRBD2 (6 bases). The CDR3 loop spans 15 amino acids. V lost 3 bases and J lost 1, with 10 bases in between. Germline V lookup: CDR1 PRHDT, CDR2 FYEKMQ (reference sequence). CDR3 sequence reads: CASSLRLVSYNEQFF. In nucleotides, the CDR3 is TGTGCCAGCAGCTTGCGACTAGTATCCTACAATGAGCAGTTCTTC. The full variable domain, in which reference TRBV13 and TRBJ2-1 provide the parts outside the CDR3, is AAGVIQSPRHLIKEKRETATLKCYPIPRHDTVYWYQQGPGQDPQFLISFYEKMQSDKGSIPDRFSAQQFSDYHSELNMSSLELGDSALYFCASSLRLVSYNEQFFGPGTRLTVL.

This clone turned up a few times. The chain joins TRBV25-1 to TRBJ2-1; TRBD1 might be the D (5 bases). Germline loops: CDR1 MGHDK, CDR2 SYGVNS. The germline V and J ends were trimmed by 4 bases and 4 bases, with 17 bases remaining between them. The CDR3 is 16 residues long. The CDR3 reads CASSVGHGVGYNEQFF. The CDR3, as DNA: TGTGCCAGCAGTGTTGGACATGGGGTGGGATACAATGAGCAGTTCTTC.

The chain recombines TRBV28 with TRBJ2-1; maybe TRBD2 (6 bases). This CDR3 has 12 residues. The V end lost 7 bases, the J end lost 9 bases, and 13 bases lay between the germline ends. The germline gives CDR1 MDHEN, CDR2 SYDVKM. CDR3 amino acids: CASNGGGIEQFF. The CDR3 DNA follows: TGTGCCAGCAACGGTGGGGGGATTGAGCAGTTCTTC. The full variable domain, rest sourced from reference TRBV28 and TRBJ2-1, is DVKVTQSSRYLVKRTGEKVFLECVQDMDHENMFWYRQDPGLGLRLIYFSYDVKMKEKGDIPEGYSVSREKKERFSLILESASTNQTSMYLCASNGGGIEQFFGPGTRLTVL.

The genes are TRBV27 and TRBJ1-2, with 7 bases identical to TRBD1. Germline-derived CDR1 and CDR2 are MNHEY and SMNVEV (reference sequence). Trimming removed 6 bases from V and 3 bases from J; junction bases left unmatched: 7. CDR3 length: 14 amino acids. The CDR3 loop is CASSSDRLHYGYTF. DNA of the CDR3: TGTGCCAGCAGCTCGGACAGGTTGCACTATGGCTACACCTTC.

This clone was counted between two and nine times. The V call is TRBV11-3, the J call TRBJ1-1, with D possibly TRBD1 on 5 matching bases. The CDR3 length is 14 residues. The V end was cut by 5 bases, the J end by 7 bases, with 17 bases between. Looked up from germline, CDR1 is SGHNT and CDR2 is YENEEA. In nucleotides, the CDR3 is TGTGCCAGCAGCGCCGGGACGGGAGGAAATGAAGCTTTCTTT. It translates to CASSAGTGGNEAFF.

The genes are TRBV7-9 and TRBJ1-2; D is possibly TRBD1 (5 bases). This CDR3 contains 15 residues. Germline CDR1 is SEHNR and CDR2 is FQNEAQ (reference sequence). The ends were cut back, 4 bases at V and 7 bases at J, with 19 bases in the middle. CDR3 sequence reads: CASSSLVQGFSGYTF. The CDR3, as DNA: TGTGCCAGCAGCTCGCTTGTTCAGGGATTCTCTGGCTACACCTTC.

This sequence joins TRBV7-2 and TRBJ2-3; 10 bases match TRBD2. Per germline, CDR1 SGHTA and CDR2 FQGNSA. Trimming cost V 4 bases and J 0 bases; bases outside gene matches: 4. This CDR3 spans 16 amino acids. This CDR3 is CASSSRTSGSTDTQYF. For the CDR3, the DNA is TGTGCCAGCAGCTCCCGGACTAGCGGAAGCACAGATACGCAGTATTTT.

The chain uses TRBV10-3 and TRBJ1-1; D uncertain. In germline, CDR1 is ENHRY, CDR2 SYGVKD. The CDR3 extends over 13 amino acids. The V end lost 6 bases, the J end lost 4 bases, and 12 bases lay between the germline ends. The DNA for the CDR3 is TGTGCCATCAGCGCGGGAGGGAGCACTGAAGCTTTCTTT. It yields the protein CAISAGGSTEAFF.

A note on this clone: This sample includes further DNA sequences coding for the same CDR3. The CDR3 DNA is TGTGCCAGCAGTCCGAGCTCCTATAATTCACCCCTCCACTTT. Translation gives CASSPSSYNSPLHF. The chain combines TRBV27 with TRBJ1-6; D ambiguous. The germline V gene has CDR1 MNHEY and CDR2 SMNVEV (reference sequence). Trimming left V 5 bases short and J 0 bases short, with 5 bases between. CDR3 length: 14 residues.